This TCR beta chain was sequenced for a study of shared clonotypes between healthy human individuals. Study-wide context: Per donor, three plates held CD4 naive cells, three held CD4 memory, two held CD8 naive and one held CD8 memory.

Findings and caveats of the study: Among several donors, about 4.6% of naive CD4 clonotypes were found in common.

Data came from immunoSEQ multiplex PCR; TCRdb stores just in-frame clones and leaves some out. The sample lists 600,000 to 750,000 clones, approximately 72% occurring once. Worth noting for this clone: Its antigen is undetermined.

V was cut by 5 bases and J by 5 bases, with 17 bases left in between. From germline, CDR1 is SGHTA and CDR2 FQGTGA. This CDR3 has 15 residues. This sequence joins TRBV7-3 and TRBJ2-3; D possibly corresponds to TRBD1 (5 bases). The sequenced sample was memory CD4+ T cells sorted from blood. Subset denoted: CD45RA-negative fraction. This clonotype was sampled from a woman in her twenties or thirties in good health. The CDR3: CASSPRQGKKDTQYF. In nucleotides, the CDR3 is TGTGCCAGCAGCCCCCGCCAGGGAAAGAAAGATACGCAGTATTTT.